Below are 4 T cell receptor beta chains sequenced from a single sample in a study of blood T cell repertoires in COVID-19. The assay was immunoSEQ multiplex PCR, and TCRdb's table has in-frame clones only and misses some. Of around 260,000 clones in the sample, around 86% were seen once. Sequenced material: peripheral blood. Receptors were obtained from a young man with active or convalescent COVID-19.

V is TRBV24-1 and J is TRBJ2-1; the D gene is possibly TRBD1 (5 bases). Looked up from germline, CDR1 is KGHDR and CDR2 is SFDVKD. V was trimmed by 3 bases and J by 6 bases, leaving 14 bases between them. This CDR3 has 15 residues. Here the CDR3 DNA reads TGTGCCACCAGTGATCTCAAACAGGTTGCCAATGAGCAGTTCTTC. Amino acids: CATSDLKQVANEQFF.

J is TRBJ2-7 and V is TRBV19; D not resolved. Trimming removed 4 bases from V and 6 bases from J, with 13 bases in between. Per germline, CDR1 LNHDA and CDR2 SQIVND (reference sequence). CDR3 length: 13 residues. CDR3 sequence: CASSNSRLAEQYF. The CDR3 DNA reads TGTGCCAGTAGTAACAGCCGGCTGGCCGAGCAGTACTTC.

The gene calls are TRBV11-2 and TRBJ2-7; perhaps TRBD2 as D (5 bases). Germline-derived CDR1 and CDR2 are SGHAT and FQNNGV. The CDR3 consists of 12 residues. V was pared by 4 bases and J by 2 bases, with 6 bases between. CDR3 loop: CASSSEAYEQYF. CDR3 coding DNA: TGTGCCAGCAGCTCGGAGGCCTACGAGCAGTACTTC.

The J gene is TRBJ1-4, the V gene TRBV5-1; 10 nucleotides line up with TRBD1. CDR1 is SGHRS and CDR2 is YFSETQ in the germline V gene. The CDR3 sequence is 17 residues long. The V gene end was trimmed by 4 bases and the J gene end by 8 bases; junction bases not matched to a gene: 14. The CDR3: CASSLNAGTGAHEKLFF. The CDR3 DNA reads TGCGCCAGCAGCCTAAACGCCGGGACAGGGGCTCACGAAAAACTGTTTTTT.